This TCR beta chain was captured in a study of shared clonotypes between healthy human individuals. Comments on this clone: Its antigen remains unknown. This sample includes further DNA sequences coding for the same CDR3.

Generated by immunoSEQ multiplex PCR, the TCRdb table keeps only in-frame clones and is missing some. The table includes some 2.1 million clones, roughly 96% detected once. The CDR3 length is 13 residues. Trimming took 2 bases from V and 6 from J; bases not matched to a gene: 4. The germline CDR1 and CDR2 sequences are SGHRS and YFSETQ. Study-wide results and caveats: Unshared clonotypes carried lower generation probabilities than those common to all four donors.

This clonotype originated in a young man in good health. The chain links TRBV5-1 to TRBJ2-7; 8 bases align to TRBD1. What was sequenced was naive CD4+ T cells sorted from blood. Subset reported: CD45RA+ positively selected. The CDR3, as DNA: TGCGCCAGCAGCTTAGACAGGGGTGGCGAGCAGTACTTC. Residues: CASSLDRGGEQYF.